The present T cell receptor (beta chain) was sequenced within a study of blood T cell repertoires in COVID-19. Study-wide context: Samples taken during acute and convalescent COVID-19 were collected in the United States, Italy and Spain. Nucleic acid was either cDNA or gDNA, and it came from T cells, B-cell-depleted T cells, or PBMCs.

Per the study methods: Reference gene primer amplification gave nucleated cell count estimates. The table came from immunoSEQ multiplex PCR; TCRdb's copy has only in-frame clones and leaves some out. V and J calls and clone size are as listed in that table; D and trimming were resolved from the DNA. The sample holds more than 85,000 clones, 80% to 95% seen once. V was cut by 8 bases and J by 3 bases, with 13 bases left in between. CDR3 length: 13 residues. CDR1 and CDR2 from the germline V gene are MNHNY and SVGAGI (reference sequence). Material for sequencing was peripheral blood. This clonotype was sampled from a man aged 18 to 29 with acute or convalescent COVID-19. The V and J genes are TRBV6-6 and TRBJ1-2; D may be TRBD1 (6 bases). CDR3: CASGGQGHYGYTF. The CDR3 coding sequence is TGTGCCAGCGGCGGGCAGGGGCACTATGGCTACACCTTC.